A single sample is the source of the 4 T cell receptor beta chains below, sequenced in a study of T cell responses to AZD1222 COVID-19 vaccine. Measured with immunoSEQ multiplex PCR; TCRdb has only the in-frame clones, and not every one. The sample includes around 180,000 clones, 85% to 95% of them seen just once. The sequencing used peripheral blood, collected on day 0 of AZD1222 vaccination. These receptors came from an adult in good health.

The chain uses TRBV15 and TRBJ1-2; D is perhaps TRBD1 (5 bases). The CDR3 runs to 13 residues. The ends were cut back, 0 bases at V and 8 bases at J, with 10 bases in the middle. Germline-derived CDR1 and CDR2 are LNHNV and YYDKDF (reference sequence). The DNA of the CDR3 is TGTGCCACCAGCAGAGAGGACAAGGGGGGCTACACCTTC. It specifies CATSREDKGGYTF.

The chain carries TRBV30 and TRBJ2-7; D is possibly TRBD2 (5 bases). Trimming removed 1 base at V and 4 bases at J, with 5 bases between. This CDR3 has 11 residues. Germline loops: CDR1 GTSNPN, CDR2 SVGIG (reference sequence). CDR3 nucleotide sequence: TGTGCCTGGAGTGGGAGGTACGAGCAGTACTTC. It specifies CAWSGRYEQYF.

V is TRBV4-3 and J is TRBJ2-6, with TRBD2 as a possible D gene (6 bases). This CDR3 comprises 16 residues. V lost 0 bases and J lost 2, with 8 bases in between. Germline V gene sequence: CDR1 LGHNA, CDR2 YSLEER. CDR3 sequence (DNA): TGCGCCAGCAGCCAAGAGGGGGGAACTGGGGCCAACGTCCTGACTTTC. Its protein is CASSQEGGTGANVLTF.

The chain has TRBV29-1 and TRBJ2-5; D not certain. Germline loops: CDR1 SQVTM, CDR2 ANQGSEA. V dropped 4 bases and J dropped 2 bases, with 8 bases sitting between them. The CDR3 length is 12 residues. CDR3 bases: TGCAGCGTTGGGAGCAGACAAGAGACCCAGTACTTC. The encoded protein is CSVGSRQETQYF.